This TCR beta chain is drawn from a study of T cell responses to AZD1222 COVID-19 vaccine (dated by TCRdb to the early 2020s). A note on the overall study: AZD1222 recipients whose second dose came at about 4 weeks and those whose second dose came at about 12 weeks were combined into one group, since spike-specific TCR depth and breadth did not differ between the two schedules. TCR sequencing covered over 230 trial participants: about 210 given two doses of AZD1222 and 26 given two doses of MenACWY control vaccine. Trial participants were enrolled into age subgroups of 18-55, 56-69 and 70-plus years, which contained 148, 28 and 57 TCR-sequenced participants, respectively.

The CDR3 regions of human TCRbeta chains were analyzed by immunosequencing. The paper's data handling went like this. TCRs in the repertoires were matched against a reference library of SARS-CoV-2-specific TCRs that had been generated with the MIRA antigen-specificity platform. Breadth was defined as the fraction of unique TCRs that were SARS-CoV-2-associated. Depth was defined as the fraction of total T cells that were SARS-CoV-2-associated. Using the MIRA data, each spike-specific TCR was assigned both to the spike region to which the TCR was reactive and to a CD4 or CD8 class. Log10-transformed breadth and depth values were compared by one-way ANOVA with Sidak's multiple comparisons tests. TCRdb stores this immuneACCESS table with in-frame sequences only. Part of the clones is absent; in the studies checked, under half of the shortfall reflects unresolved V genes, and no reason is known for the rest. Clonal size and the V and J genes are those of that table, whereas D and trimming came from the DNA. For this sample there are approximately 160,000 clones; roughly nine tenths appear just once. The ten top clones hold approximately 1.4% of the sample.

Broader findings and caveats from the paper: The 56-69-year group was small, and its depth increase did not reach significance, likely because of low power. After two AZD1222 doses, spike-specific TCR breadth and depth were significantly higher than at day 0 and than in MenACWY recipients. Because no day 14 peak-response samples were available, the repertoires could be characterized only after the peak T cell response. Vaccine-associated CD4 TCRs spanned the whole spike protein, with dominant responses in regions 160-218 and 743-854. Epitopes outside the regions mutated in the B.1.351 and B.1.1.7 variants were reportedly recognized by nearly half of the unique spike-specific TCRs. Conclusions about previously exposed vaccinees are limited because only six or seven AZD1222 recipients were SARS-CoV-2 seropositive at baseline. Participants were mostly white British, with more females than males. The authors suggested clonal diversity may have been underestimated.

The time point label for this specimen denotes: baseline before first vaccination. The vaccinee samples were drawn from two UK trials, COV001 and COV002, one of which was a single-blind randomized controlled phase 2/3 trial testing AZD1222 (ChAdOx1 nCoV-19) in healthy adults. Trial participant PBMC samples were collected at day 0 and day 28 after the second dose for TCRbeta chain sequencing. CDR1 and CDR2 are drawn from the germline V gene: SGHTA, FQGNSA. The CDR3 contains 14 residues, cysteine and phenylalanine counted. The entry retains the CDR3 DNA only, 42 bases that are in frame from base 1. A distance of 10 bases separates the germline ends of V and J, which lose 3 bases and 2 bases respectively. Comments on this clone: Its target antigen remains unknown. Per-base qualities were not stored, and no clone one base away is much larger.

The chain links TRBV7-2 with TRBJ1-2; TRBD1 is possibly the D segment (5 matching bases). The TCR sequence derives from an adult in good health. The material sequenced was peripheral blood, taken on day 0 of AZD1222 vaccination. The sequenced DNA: TGTGCCAGCAGCTTCGGAAGACAGAACTATGGCTACACCTTC. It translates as CASSFGRQNYGYTF.